Presented here are 20 T cell receptor beta chains from one specimen sequenced in a study of beta chain features in type 1 diabetes. cDNA synthesis used the whole RNA isolate, giving expressed TCRB sequences. Clones were sequenced by immunoSEQ multiplex PCR, and TCRdb holds only the in-frame ones, with some missing. The sample yields about 9,400 clones, 70% to 80% seen once. Source material: Tregs from blood. These receptors originate from a woman aged 18-29 years in good health.

This chain uses TRBV7-3 with TRBJ2-1; 9 bases agree with TRBD2. This CDR3 contains 15 residues. Germline CDR1 and CDR2: SGHTA and FQGTGA. The V segment lost 6 bases and the J segment 11 bases; nucleotides outside the gene matches: 14. For the CDR3, the DNA is TGTGCCAGCAGTTCCAGCGGGGGGCCGGTAGATAAGCAGTTCTTC. It encodes CASSSSGGPVDKQFF.

The V and J genes are TRBV9 and TRBJ2-1, with a possible D match to TRBD2 (5 bases). This CDR3 is 15 amino acids long. Trimming stripped 0 bases from V and 10 bases from J, with 17 bases between. Per germline, CDR1 SGDLS and CDR2 YYNGEE. The CDR3, as DNA: TGTGCCAGCAGCGTAGGCCCACCCGGGGAAGACGAGCAGTTCTTC. It codes for CASSVGPPGEDEQFF.

This rearrangement joins TRBV9 to TRBJ2-3; 9 bases align to TRBD1. J lost 4 bases, V lost 3 bases, and 9 bases had no gene match. There are 16 residues in the CDR3. Per the germline V gene, CDR1 is SGDLS and CDR2 is YYNGEE. CDR3 coding DNA: TGTGCCAGCAGCGCTAAGGGACAGGGTTCCTCAGATACGCAGTATTTT. Translating it yields CASSAKGQGSSDTQYF.

This chain connects TRBV6-5 to TRBJ2-1, with 9 nucleotides matching TRBD2. V trimming: 0 bases; J trimming: 4 bases; junction bases outside the gene matches: 4. The CDR3 contains 16 residues. The germline gives CDR1 MNHEY, CDR2 SVGAGI. CDR3 nucleotides: TGTGCCAGCAGTTACTCGTGGCGGGGGGGTTACAATGAGCAGTTCTTC. Its translation: CASSYSWRGGYNEQFF.

This chain connects TRBV19 to TRBJ1-6; D might be TRBD1 (6 bases). Germline CDR1 and CDR2: LNHDA and SQIVND (reference sequence). The V end was cut by 4 bases, the J end by 5 bases, with 18 bases between. This CDR3 is 17 amino acids long. The CDR3 sequence: CASSRGLRAVHNSPLHF. The CDR3, as DNA: TGTGCCAGTAGTAGGGGGCTCAGGGCGGTTCATAATTCACCCCTCCACTTT.

The chain is built from TRBV6-1 and TRBJ1-4, with D unclear. The CDR3 sequence is 13 residues long. Germline loops: CDR1 MNHNS, CDR2 SASEGT. V lost 1 base to trimming and J lost 7 bases, with 7 bases between them. The chain's CDR3 is CASSEGRGEKLFF. The CDR3, as DNA: TGTGCCAGCAGTGAAGGACGGGGTGAAAAACTGTTTTTT.

The chain links TRBV6-4 to TRBJ2-2; perhaps TRBD2 as D (6 bases). This CDR3 spans 16 amino acids. V was cut by 5 bases and J by 2 bases, with 15 bases left in between. Germline values: CDR1 MRHNA, CDR2 SNTAGT. CDR3 sequence: CASSTSSGSNTGELFF. Written as DNA, the CDR3 is TGTGCCAGCAGTACCTCCAGCGGGTCTAACACCGGGGAGCTGTTTTTT.

V gene TRBV27 combines with J gene TRBJ2-5; 8 bases line up with TRBD1. Trimming at V came to 5 bases and at J to 3 bases, leaving 20 bases not matched to a gene. This CDR3 region has 19 residues. Germline loops: CDR1 MNHEY, CDR2 SMNVEV (reference sequence). In DNA, the CDR3 is TGTGCCAGCAGTCCCCGGACAGGGTTTGGAGGGTCGGCGAAAGAGACCCAGTACTTC. As protein: CASSPRTGFGGSAKETQYF.

The chain has TRBV5-1 and TRBJ2-1; tentative D call: TRBD1 (5 bases). Trimming cost V 2 bases and J 4 bases, with 10 bases left between them. Germline V gene sequence: CDR1 SGHRS, CDR2 YFSETQ. This CDR3 comprises 14 residues. In nucleotides, the CDR3 is TGCGCCAGCAGCTTCGCGACAGAGTACAATGAGCAGTTCTTC. This codes for CASSFATEYNEQFF.

CDR3 amino acids: CASSLPGLTYNEQFF. DNA of the CDR3: TGTGCCAGCAGCCTACCGGGACTCACCTACAATGAGCAGTTCTTC. The chain is built from TRBV11-2 and TRBJ2-1, with D possibly TRBD2 on 6 matching bases. Germline V gene lookup returns CDR1 SGHAT and CDR2 FQNNGV. CDR3 length: 15 residues. V was trimmed by 5 bases and J by 2 bases, leaving 13 bases between them. The entire variable domain, with the rest obtained from reference TRBV11-2 and TRBJ2-1, is as follows: EAGVAQSPRYKIIEKRQSVAFWCNPISGHATLYWYQQILGQGPKLLIQFQNNGVVDDSQLPKDRFSAERLKGVDSTLKIQPAKLEDSAVYLCASSLPGLTYNEQFFGPGTRLTVL.

The chain links TRBV30 to TRBJ2-7, with unresolved D. Germline CDR1 GTSNPN, CDR2 SVGIG (reference sequence). Deletions cut 3 bases from V and 0 bases from J, with 6 bases between. This CDR3 has 12 residues. The CDR3 nucleotides are TGTGCCTGGAGATCGAGCTCCTACGAGCAGTACTTC. It is translated as CAWRSSSYEQYF.

The chain combines TRBV6-1 with TRBJ1-2; 7 nucleotides match TRBD1. The J segment lost 2 bases and the V segment lost 0 bases, leaving 3 bases of the junction unmatched. The CDR3 is 15 amino acids. Germline V gives CDR1 MNHNS, CDR2 SASEGT. Written as DNA, the CDR3 is TGTGCCAGCAGTGAAGCGACAGGGCCCAACTATGGCTACACCTTC. Translation: CASSEATGPNYGYTF.

J is TRBJ1-5 and V is TRBV9, with 8 bases that match TRBD1. This CDR3 spans 14 amino acids. V gave up 4 bases and J gave up 3 bases; unmatched junction bases: 3. Germline-derived CDR1 and CDR2 are SGDLS and YYNGEE. CDR3 amino acids: CASSPQGVNQPQHF. CDR3 sequence (DNA): TGTGCCAGCAGCCCACAGGGGGTCAATCAGCCCCAGCATTTT.

V usage is TRBV7-2 and J usage is TRBJ2-7; no clear D gene. The V end lost 4 bases, the J end lost 2 bases, and 6 bases lay between the germline ends. Germline CDR1 is SGHTA and CDR2 is FQGNSA. There are 12 residues in the CDR3. CDR3 coding DNA: TGTGCCAGCAGCTCTACAGCCTACGAGCAGTACTTC. Protein product: CASSSTAYEQYF.

The CDR3 is CAWSVGDSGGINYGYTF. The CDR3 DNA reads TGTGCCTGGAGTGTAGGGGATAGTGGTGGGATTAACTATGGCTACACCTTC. This chain uses TRBV30 with TRBJ1-2; D is perhaps TRBD1 (5 bases). The CDR3 extends over 17 amino acids. Looked up from germline, CDR1 is GTSNPN and CDR2 is SVGIG (reference sequence). The V and J ends lost 0 bases and 1 base respectively, with 18 bases between them.

This clone was detected only a few times. The genes are TRBV7-9 and TRBJ2-1; 11 bases align to TRBD2. This CDR3 is built from 17 residues. V trimming: 1 base; J trimming: 4 bases; junction bases outside the gene matches: 6. Germline V gene lookup returns CDR1 SEHNR and CDR2 FQNEAQ (reference sequence). CDR3 in amino acids: CASSLGGLAGPYNEQFF. The CDR3 DNA reads as TGTGCCAGCAGCTTAGGAGGACTAGCGGGTCCTTACAATGAGCAGTTCTTC.

This clone has a single count. This chain joins TRBV11-2 and TRBJ2-3; unclear D gene. V shed 3 bases and J shed 2 bases, with 12 bases lying between them. The CDR3 spans 15 residues. Per the germline V gene, CDR1 is SGHAT and CDR2 is FQNNGV. The CDR3 bases are TGTGCCAGCAGCTTCAAACGGTCGTTCACAGATACGCAGTATTTT. Its translation: CASSFKRSFTDTQYF.

The rearrangement uses TRBV9 and TRBJ2-1; TRBD2 agrees at 10 bases. The V gene's germline CDR1 is SGDLS and CDR2 YYNGEE. CDR3 length equals 15 residues. V lost 0 bases to trimming and J lost 8 bases; unmatched junction nucleotides: 5. The CDR3 loop reads CASSVDSGRAYEQFF. The CDR3 DNA reads TGTGCCAGCAGCGTAGACAGCGGGAGGGCCTATGAGCAGTTCTTC.

This rearrangement joins TRBV11-2 to TRBJ2-7; D is possibly TRBD1 (6 bases). V shed 5 bases and J shed 2 bases, with 13 bases lying between them. The CDR3 has 14 residues. Germline loops: CDR1 SGHAT, CDR2 FQNNGV. This CDR3 reads CASSRGTYPYEQYF. The CDR3, as DNA: TGTGCCAGCAGCCGAGGGACATACCCCTACGAGCAGTACTTC.

This clone occurred once. V gene TRBV30 combines with J gene TRBJ2-7, with unresolved D. This CDR3 is built from 14 residues. V dropped 2 bases and J dropped 3 bases, with 14 bases sitting between them. Germline CDR1 is GTSNPN and CDR2 is SVGIG (reference sequence). In DNA, the CDR3 is TGTGCCTGGAGTCTCCGCGGTCCCCGCTACGAGCAGTACTTC. Protein sequence: CAWSLRGPRYEQYF.